The source of this T cell receptor beta chain is a study of blood T cell repertoires in COVID-19. This clone has more than one count but fewer than ten. The CDR3 is made up of 17 amino acids. CDR1 LGHNA and CDR2 YSLEER come from the germline V gene. The trim removed 0 bases at V and 4 bases at J, leaving 8 bases unmatched. The table came from immunoSEQ multiplex PCR; TCRdb's copy has only in-frame clones and leaves some out. Among about 140,000 clones listed, 70% to 85% were seen once. The sample was peripheral blood. The gene calls are TRBV4-3 and TRBJ2-1; 8 bases fit TRBD2. This clonotype originated in a human donor in a cohort sampled during active COVID-19. The CDR3 DNA reads TGCGCCAGCAGCCAAGAACCCTCCAGCGGGGGTTACAATGAGCAGTTCTTC. Protein sequence: CASSQEPSSGGYNEQFF.